A single T cell receptor beta chain is shown here with its context. The antigen remains undetermined. This specimen belongs to a study of T cells expressing NK-cell markers. For the study at large: From sorted CD3+CD56+NKG2C+, CD3+CD56+NKG2C- and CD3+CD56-NKG2C+ T cells came the TCR beta repertoires.

Study findings and constraints: Whether expanded NKG2C+ T cell clones were HCMV-specific remained unclear.

Reanalyzing the 5' RACE reads, TCRdb keeps one entry per CDR3 protein, without DNA. The sample table includes roughly 350,000 distinct CDR3 sequences. The CDR3 loop spans 11 amino acids. Germline V gives CDR1 MNHEY, CDR2 SVGAGI. The sequence came from a man between 18 and 69 years old in good health. The chain carries TRBV6-5 and TRBJ1-2; TCRdb designates TRBD1, a call that cannot be tested without DNA. Sequencing used blood T cells: a sorted CD56 or NKG2C T cell subset, CD4+ or CD8+ T cells, or bulk PBMC T cells (not recorded which). CDR3 amino acids: CAPLSPGGYTF.